This passage covers 25 T cell receptor beta chains from one sample sequenced in a study of cytomegalovirus exposure and HLA in healthy donors. PCR used 60 Vbeta primers and 13 Jbeta primers. Data came from immunoSEQ multiplex PCR; TCRdb stores just in-frame clones and leaves some out. The sample holds about 55,000 clones, around 82% seen once. Sequencing used PBMCs. Receptor source: a female donor in good health and CMV-seronegative.

J is TRBJ1-5 and V is TRBV4-1; 7 bases agree with TRBD1. CDR1 and CDR2 from the germline V gene are MGHRA and YSYEKL. V lost 1 base, J lost 5 bases, and 2 bases stayed unmatched. The CDR3 length is 14 residues. CDR3 protein: CASSQGQGYQPQHF. The CDR3 DNA follows: TGCGCCAGCAGCCAAGGACAGGGTTATCAGCCCCAGCATTTT.

The chain is built from TRBV2 and TRBJ1-2; no firm D call. The CDR3 is made up of 14 amino acids. The germline CDR1 and CDR2 sequences are SNHLY and FYNNEI. Trimming cost V 1 base and J 2 bases, with 8 bases left between them. The CDR3 protein is CASSEGLSNYGYTF. The CDR3 region has the DNA TGTGCCAGCAGTGAAGGACTCTCCAACTATGGCTACACCTTC.

This rearrangement joins TRBV29-1 to TRBJ2-7; 7 bases agree with TRBD1. CDR3 size: 12 residues. Germline assignment: CDR1 SQVTM and CDR2 ANQGSEA. The ends lost 4 bases at V and 2 bases at J; junction bases unmatched: 2. This chain's CDR3 is CSVGGTAYEQYF. The DNA of the CDR3 is TGCAGCGTTGGAGGGACAGCCTACGAGCAGTACTTC.

This clone was seen more than once but under ten times. V is TRBV2 and J is TRBJ1-1; TRBD1 might be the D (5 bases). With 5 bases removed from V and 1 base from J, the gap between germline ends came to 8 bases. The CDR3 covers 13 residues. Germline CDR1 and CDR2: SNHLY and FYNNEI. The CDR3 here is CASSTQGNTEAFF. The CDR3 region has the DNA TGTGCCAGCAGTACCCAGGGGAACACTGAAGCTTTCTTT. The entire variable domain, with the rest obtained from reference TRBV2 and TRBJ1-1, is as follows: EPEVTQTPSHQVTQMGQEVILRCVPISNHLYFYWYRQILGQKVEFLVSFYNNEISEKSEIFDDQFSVERPDGSNFTLKIRSTKLEDSAMYFCASSTQGNTEAFFGQGTRLTVV.

This clone appeared a few times. The gene calls are TRBV5-1 and TRBJ2-1, with 8 bases lining up with TRBD2. The germline CDR1 and CDR2 sequences are SGHRS and YFSETQ. Losses at the gene ends were 4 bases for V and 3 bases for J; bases not matched to a gene: 0. This CDR3 has 13 residues. CDR3 bases: TGCGCCAGCAGCGGGACTAGCTACAATGAGCAGTTCTTC. It translates to CASSGTSYNEQFF.

This chain uses TRBV11-2 with TRBJ2-7; 7 bases align to TRBD2. The length of the CDR3 is 16 residues. V lost 5 bases and J lost 3; bases outside the gene matches: 13. Germline lookup yields CDR1 SGHAT and CDR2 FQNNGV. This chain's CDR3 is CASSPSTSDQLYEQYF. The CDR3 nucleotides read TGTGCCAGCAGCCCGTCAACTAGCGACCAGCTCTACGAGCAGTACTTC.

This clone was found a few times. The genes are TRBV5-8 and TRBJ1-2, with 8 bases aligning to TRBD1. Trimming at V came to 4 bases and at J to 5 bases, leaving 10 bases not matched to a gene. Germline CDR1 SGHTS, CDR2 YDEGEE. This CDR3 comprises 15 residues. The CDR3 DNA reads as TGTGCCAGCAGCCCTGACACACAGGGGGGATATGGCTACACCTTC. It translates to CASSPDTQGGYGYTF.

This clone was seen a handful of times. The gene calls are TRBV2 and TRBJ2-5; 8 bases map to TRBD1. V gave up 3 bases and J gave up 5 bases; unmatched junction bases: 8. CDR3 size: 15 residues. Germline-derived CDR1 and CDR2 are SNHLY and FYNNEI. This CDR3 is CASSDQGAPGETQYF. The CDR3 DNA sequence: TGTGCCAGCAGTGATCAGGGGGCGCCGGGGGAGACCCAGTACTTC. The full variable domain, completed using reference TRBV2 and TRBJ2-5, is EPEVTQTPSHQVTQMGQEVILRCVPISNHLYFYWYRQILGQKVEFLVSFYNNEISEKSEIFDDQFSVERPDGSNFTLKIRSTKLEDSAMYFCASSDQGAPGETQYFGPGTRLLVL.

The V call is TRBV2, the J call TRBJ1-2; no clear D. The V end was cut by 7 bases, the J end by 4 bases, with 10 bases between. CDR1 and CDR2 from the germline V gene are SNHLY and FYNNEI. The CDR3 is 12 residues long. The CDR3 coding sequence is TGTGCCAGCACAACAGATACCTATGGCTACACCTTC. This translates into CASTTDTYGYTF. Variable domain in full (rest from reference TRBV2 and TRBJ1-2): EPEVTQTPSHQVTQMGQEVILRCVPISNHLYFYWYRQILGQKVEFLVSFYNNEISEKSEIFDDQFSVERPDGSNFTLKIRSTKLEDSAMYFCASTTDTYGYTFGSGTRLTVV.

In this sample, this clone turned up a few times. This chain uses TRBV9 with TRBJ1-1; a weak D match, TRBD1 (5 bases). The V gene lost 0 bases and the J gene lost 3 bases, with 12 bases spanning the gap. CDR3 size: 15 residues. The germline CDR1 and CDR2 sequences are SGDLS and YYNGEE. The CDR3 reads CASSVGFGADTEAFF. The CDR3 DNA is TGTGCCAGCAGCGTAGGATTTGGGGCGGACACTGAAGCTTTCTTT.

The chain carries TRBV7-2 and TRBJ2-5, with 7 bases that match TRBD2. Germline assignment: CDR1 SGHTA and CDR2 FQGNSA. Trimming cost V 2 bases and J 4 bases; bases outside gene matches: 10. This CDR3 has 16 residues. The CDR3 sequence is CASSLSGGGLRETQYF. For the CDR3, the DNA is TGTGCCAGCAGCTTATCGGGAGGAGGACTCCGAGAGACCCAGTACTTC.

The chain has TRBV2 and TRBJ2-1, with D possibly matching TRBD1 (5 bases). The CDR3 has 12 amino acids. CDR1 is SNHLY and CDR2 is FYNNEI in the germline V gene. Trimming shortened V by 4 bases and J by 8 bases, and 9 bases separated the two germline ends. DNA of the CDR3: TGTGCCAGCAGTGTATCAGGGCATGAGCAGTTCTTC. Translation gives CASSVSGHEQFF.

J is TRBJ2-7 and V is TRBV19; TRBD2 aligns across 10 bases. From germline, CDR1 is LNHDA and CDR2 SQIVND (reference sequence). J lost 5 bases, V lost 6 bases, and 7 bases had no gene match. The CDR3 is 14 residues long. The CDR3 region has the DNA TGTGCCAGTAGCACACTAGCGGGGAGCGACGAGCAGTACTTC. Its translation: CASSTLAGSDEQYF.

The chain uses TRBV4-1 and TRBJ2-4, with D possibly matching TRBD1 (6 bases). This CDR3 has 18 amino acids. V was trimmed by 0 bases and J by 0 bases, leaving 15 bases between them. In germline, CDR1 is MGHRA, CDR2 YSYEKL. CDR3 sequence reads: CASSQEFLQGLAKNIQYF. The CDR3 nucleotides are TGCGCCAGCAGCCAAGAATTCTTACAGGGCCTAGCCAAAAACATTCAGTACTTC.

This clone was detected only a few times. The chain employs TRBV9 and TRBJ1-3, with a tentative D call TRBD1 (6 bases). V was trimmed by 4 bases and J by 0 bases, leaving 11 bases between them. CDR1 is SGDLS and CDR2 is YYNGEE in the germline V gene. The CDR3 covers 15 residues. The chain's CDR3 is CASSPQGFSGNTIYF. CDR3 in DNA: TGTGCCAGCAGCCCACAGGGTTTCTCTGGAAACACCATATATTTT.

The V and J genes are TRBV6-5 and TRBJ1-1, with D tentatively TRBD1 (6 bases). Germline V gives CDR1 MNHEY, CDR2 SVGAGI. CDR3 length equals 15 residues. V was clipped by 11 bases and J by 1 base, with 20 bases between them. The CDR3 DNA reads as TGTGCCGTCAAAGAAACAGGGTTATGGAACACTGAAGCTTTCTTT. Its translation is CAVKETGLWNTEAFF.

V usage is TRBV19 and J usage is TRBJ2-2, with D maybe TRBD2 (6 bases). Germline loops: CDR1 LNHDA, CDR2 SQIVND (reference sequence). CDR3 length: 17 residues. Trimming took 7 bases from V and 4 from J, leaving 22 bases between them. CDR3 sequence reads: CASKGTFLNGVTGELFF. The CDR3 DNA reads TGTGCCAGTAAGGGGACTTTCCTAAACGGGGTCACCGGGGAGCTGTTTTTT.

CDR3 sequence (DNA): TGTGCCAGCAGTACCCGGGACAGGGGCTCCTACGAGCAGTACTTC. It codes for CASSTRDRGSYEQYF. The chain uses TRBV6-5 and TRBJ2-7; TRBD1 matches 10 bases. This CDR3 comprises 15 residues. V was clipped by 5 bases and J by 0 bases; unmatched bases: 4. Germline values: CDR1 MNHEY, CDR2 SVGAGI.

The rearrangement uses TRBV5-1 and TRBJ2-3, with TRBD2 matching over 10 bases. V lost 4 bases, J lost 5 bases, and 7 bases stayed unmatched. Germline-derived CDR1 and CDR2 are SGHRS and YFSETQ. The CDR3 sequence is 15 residues long. This CDR3 reads CASSPPSGGVDTQYF. CDR3 sequence (DNA): TGCGCCAGCAGCCCCCCTAGCGGGGGAGTAGATACGCAGTATTTT.

This chain joins TRBV6-6 and TRBJ2-7; 8 bases align to TRBD1. The V segment lost 7 bases and the J segment 4 bases; nucleotides outside the gene matches: 9. CDR3 size: 14 residues. Per the germline V gene, CDR1 is MNHNY and CDR2 is SVGAGI (reference sequence). The CDR3 here is CASTIGTGGYEQYF. CDR3 coding DNA: TGTGCCAGCACCATTGGGACAGGAGGTTACGAGCAGTACTTC.

The chain employs TRBV5-5 and TRBJ1-2; D uncertain. Germline lookup yields CDR1 SGHKS and CDR2 YYEKEE (reference sequence). The CDR3 covers 12 residues. V dropped 0 bases and J dropped 6 bases, with 6 bases sitting between them. The CDR3 sequence: CASSLAGNGYTF. The CDR3 coding sequence is TGTGCCAGCAGCTTGGCGGGAAATGGCTACACCTTC.

The chain employs TRBV27 and TRBJ1-1, with TRBD1 identical over 8 bases. J was trimmed by 1 base and V by 11 bases; bases with no gene match: 3. Germline CDR1 MNHEY, CDR2 SMNVEV (reference sequence). The CDR3 extends over 12 amino acids. The CDR3: CAAGGRNTEAFF. CDR3 sequence (DNA): TGTGCCGCAGGGGGCAGGAACACTGAAGCTTTCTTT.

The CDR3 region is CASSIGVSTGGISGANVLTF. DNA for the CDR3: TGTGCCAGTAGTATAGGGGTTTCGACAGGGGGGATCTCTGGGGCCAACGTCCTGACTTTC. This rearrangement joins TRBV19 to TRBJ2-6; TRBD1 matches 9 bases. With V trimmed by 1 base and J by 0 bases, 10 bases remained unmatched. The CDR3 runs to 20 residues. Germline lookup yields CDR1 LNHDA and CDR2 SQIVND (reference sequence).

This clone has a handful of counts. The junction departs from germline at one end; a sequencing error may be responsible. Within the sample, other DNA sequences also encode this same CDR3. The gene calls are TRBV7-7 and TRBJ2-1; 7 bases are shared with TRBD2. CDR3 length equals 15 residues. Germline-derived CDR1 and CDR2 are SSHAT and FNYEAQ (reference sequence). The CDR3 spells CASSYGLGSHNEQFF. For the CDR3, the DNA is TGTGCTAGCAGCTACGGACTAGGGTCCCACAATGAGCAGTTCTTC.

This clone was observed a single time. The chain is built from TRBV7-2 and TRBJ2-7; D is perhaps TRBD2 (5 bases). The CDR3 has 12 residues. Trimming took 5 bases from V and 7 from J, leaving 12 bases between them. CDR1 is SGHTA, CDR2 FQGNSA, per germline. Written as DNA, the CDR3 is TGTGCCAGCAGCCTTGGACTGCCGGAGCAGTACTTC. Amino acids: CASSLGLPEQYF. Complete variable domain (other parts from reference TRBV7-2 and TRBJ2-7): GAGVSQSPSNKVTEKGKDVELRCDPISGHTALYWYRQSLGQGLEFLIYFQGNSAPDKSGLPSDRFSAERTGGSVSTLTIQRTQQEDSAVYLCASSLGLPEQYFGPGTRLTVT.